This T cell receptor (beta chain) stems from a study of CD4+ T cells in melanoma (dated by TCRdb to the early 2020s). Concerning the study at large: The study investigated neoantigen-specific CD4+ T cells in human melanoma.

Patients with melanoma were used as donors. From the cysteine through the phenylalanine, the CDR3 covers 15 amino acids. The retained sequence is limited to the CDR3, 45 bases, with the frame set at the first base. From the germline V gene, CDR1 is SGHRS and CDR2 is YFSETQ. The V end loses 0 bases and the J end loses 3 bases, and a stretch of 13 bases separates them. What the study reported, not specific to this receptor: Neoantigen-specific CD4+ T cells in melanoma were reported to show diverse differentiation states. The report described a correlation between neoantigen-specific CD4+ T cells and the function of CD8+ T cells, macrophages and B cells.

The library was prepared using the immunoSEQ multiplex PCR assay. Held by TCRdb, this immuneACCESS table contains in-frame sequences only and omits some clones. Under half of the omission traces to an unresolved V gene where checked; the cause of the rest is unknown. The sample contains roughly 6,600 clones, 69% of them found a single time. In total, the top ten clones hold 30% of the sample. With regard to this clone: The specificity of this receptor is unknown. There are no base qualities to consult, and no much larger clone falls within one base.

The source material was cells from a culture (not recorded whether cultured in vitro). The sequence is built from TRBV5-1 and TRBJ2-7, with the D gene too uncertain to name. The receptor's source is a human donor with melanoma. The DNA sequence is TGCGCCAGCAGCTTGGATTTCTCGAGGATCTACGAGCAGTACTTC. Its translation is CASSLDFSRIYEQYF.